This T cell receptor beta chain was found in a study of shared clonotypes between healthy human individuals. Study-level information: The composition of the donors was two women and a few men aged 18 to 49. Three CD4 naive, three CD4 memory, two CD8 naive and one CD8 memory plate were used per donor.

Sequenced by immunoSEQ multiplex PCR; TCRdb stores in-frame clones only, minus some. The sample records about 960,000 clones, over 60% being singletons. This CDR3 contains 15 residues. Looked up from germline, CDR1 is SGHAT and CDR2 is FQNNGV. Trimming stripped 2 bases from V and 2 bases from J, with 10 bases between. The donor cohort consisted entirely of Caucasian adults residing in Nashville, Tennessee. The clonotype was recovered from a man aged 18 to 35 in good health. The gene calls are TRBV11-2 and TRBJ1-5, with D unresolved. The sequenced sample consisted of memory CD4+ T cells sorted from blood. Indicated subset: CD45RA-negative fraction. CDR3 protein: CASSLTGNGNQPQHF. The DNA for the CDR3 is TGTGCCAGCAGCTTAACGGGGAATGGCAATCAGCCCCAGCATTTT.